Each of the 14 T cell receptor beta chains below was sequenced from the same sample in a study of blood T cell repertoires in COVID-19 (dated by TCRdb to about 2020). Library generation was performed with the immunoSEQ multiplex PCR assay. The clones in this table, taken by TCRdb from immuneACCESS, are in-frame only. Not every clone is retained; where verified, under half of the shortfall comes from an unresolved V gene, and the cause of the rest is unknown. Across this sample there are about 34,000 clones, with 90% seen only once. The ten largest clones capture approximately 19% of the sample. The sample taken for sequencing was peripheral blood. The source is an elderly man with acute or convalescent COVID-19.

The V gene is TRBV29-1, the J gene TRBJ1-2, with 7 bases identical to TRBD1. The V gene end was trimmed by 4 bases and the J gene end by 3 bases; junction bases not matched to a gene: 2. Per the germline V gene, CDR1 is SQVTM and CDR2 is ANQGSEA. The CDR3 has 12 residues. In nucleotides, the CDR3 is TGCAGCGTTGCCACAGGGGACTATGGCTACACCTTC. It encodes CSVATGDYGYTF.

The chain recombines TRBV9 with TRBJ1-3; TRBD1 is a possible D gene (5 bases). CDR3 length equals 16 residues. Germline values: CDR1 SGDLS, CDR2 YYNGEE. Deletions cut 3 bases from V and 0 bases from J, with 13 bases between. CDR3 loop: CASSAPGGGSGNTIYF. The CDR3 nucleotides read TGTGCCAGCAGCGCCCCCGGGGGGGGCTCTGGAAACACCATATATTTT. The whole variable domain, filled in from reference TRBV9 and TRBJ1-3, reads DSGVTQTPKHLITATGQRVTLRCSPRSGDLSVYWYQQSLDQGLQFLIQYYNGEERAKGNILERFSAQQFPDLHSELNLSSLELGDSALYFCASSAPGGGSGNTIYFGEGSWLTVV.

The CDR3 DNA follows: TGTGCCAGCAGCTTAACAGCAGGGCTCGAGCAGTACTTC. Its protein product is CASSLTAGLEQYF. This rearrangement joins TRBV7-3 to TRBJ2-7; D is possibly TRBD1 (5 bases). V was cut by 0 bases and J by 6 bases, with 9 bases left in between. The CDR3 extends over 13 amino acids. The V gene's germline CDR1 is SGHTA and CDR2 FQGTGA.

This chain joins TRBV19 and TRBJ1-1, with TRBD1 identical over 8 bases. CDR3 length equals 21 residues. Losses at the gene ends were 4 bases for V and 0 bases for J; bases not matched to a gene: 22. Per the germline V gene, CDR1 is LNHDA and CDR2 is SQIVND (reference sequence). CDR3 sequence reads: CASSNPPGSTGGFSMNTEAFF. The CDR3 DNA follows: TGTGCCAGTAGTAACCCCCCGGGTTCCACAGGGGGGTTCAGTATGAACACTGAAGCTTTCTTT.

This chain uses TRBV27 with TRBJ1-2; 7 nucleotides agree with TRBD1. From germline, CDR1 is MNHEY and CDR2 SMNVEV (reference sequence). The CDR3 is 12 amino acids. The J segment lost 8 bases and the V segment lost 5 bases, leaving 5 bases of the junction unmatched. The DNA for the CDR3 is TGTGCCAGCAGTCCACACAGGGGCGGCTACACCTTC. Its translation is CASSPHRGGYTF.

The chain couples TRBV19 to TRBJ2-7, with 10 bases matching TRBD1. Per the germline V gene, CDR1 is LNHDA and CDR2 is SQIVND (reference sequence). CDR3 length: 15 amino acids. J gave up 0 bases and V 6 bases, and 5 bases lay outside the gene matches. The CDR3 DNA is TGTGCCAGTAGCTTGGGACAGGGGCTCTCCTACGAGCAGTACTTC. Translation gives CASSLGQGLSYEQYF.

V and J are TRBV5-8 and TRBJ2-7; D is possibly TRBD1 (7 bases). The CDR3 spans 14 residues. Germline V gene sequence: CDR1 SGHTS, CDR2 YDEGEE. V was pared by 4 bases and J by 0 bases, with 11 bases between. This chain's CDR3 is CASSRQGGSYEQYF. CDR3 coding DNA: TGTGCCAGCAGCAGACAGGGAGGCTCCTACGAGCAGTACTTC.

This clone has just one count. The genes are TRBV24-1 and TRBJ2-5, with TRBD1 matching over 7 bases. The CDR3 runs 20 residues. The V gene end was trimmed by 5 bases and the J gene end by 2 bases; junction bases not matched to a gene: 22. Germline values: CDR1 KGHDR, CDR2 SFDVKD. The CDR3 coding sequence is TGTGCCACCAGTGTCCGACAGGGTTGTGGCGCTAAACCCGAACAAGAGACCCAGTACTTC. Amino acid sequence: CATSVRQGCGAKPEQETQYF.

This chain joins TRBV6-6 and TRBJ1-6; 12 bases line up with TRBD1. Germline CDR1 reads MNHNY; CDR2 reads SVGAGI (reference sequence). This CDR3 is built from 15 residues. The V gene end was trimmed by 7 bases and the J gene end by 9 bases; junction bases not matched to a gene: 7. The CDR3 is CASTKGTGGFSPLHF. For the CDR3, the DNA is TGTGCCAGCACCAAAGGGACAGGGGGCTTTTCACCCCTCCACTTT.

V gene TRBV7-2 combines with J gene TRBJ2-7; 14 bases match TRBD2. This CDR3 has 16 residues. The ends lost 1 base at V and 9 bases at J; junction bases unmatched: 8. Germline V gene sequence: CDR1 SGHTA, CDR2 FQGNSA. The CDR3 sequence is CASSLDWTSGGHWQYF. CDR3 DNA sequence: TGTGCCAGCAGCTTAGATTGGACTAGCGGGGGGCACTGGCAGTACTTC.

The chain combines TRBV7-8 with TRBJ1-3; D perhaps matches TRBD1 (5 bases). The V gene's germline CDR1 is SGHVS and CDR2 FQNEAQ. Trimming took 5 bases from V and 0 from J, leaving 8 bases between them. The CDR3 extends over 14 amino acids. The CDR3 protein is CASSRDSSGNTIYF. CDR3 DNA sequence: TGTGCCAGCAGCCGAGACAGCTCTGGAAACACCATATATTTT.

This sequence joins TRBV29-1 and TRBJ1-1, with 10 bases identical to TRBD1. There are 13 residues in the CDR3. From germline, CDR1 is SQVTM and CDR2 ANQGSEA. The junction had 5 bases not matched to a gene; V was cut back by 6 bases and J by 4 bases. DNA of the CDR3: TGCAGCGTCGTCCGGACAGGGGGCACTGAAGCTTTCTTT. Amino acids: CSVVRTGGTEAFF.

The chain combines TRBV6-5 with TRBJ2-1; 8 nucleotides match TRBD2. J gave up 12 bases and V 6 bases, and 10 bases lay outside the gene matches. This CDR3 contains 13 residues. Per germline, CDR1 MNHEY and CDR2 SVGAGI. The CDR3 DNA sequence: TGTGCCAGCAGCCTTCCGCGGGGGGCCTTGCAGTTCTTC. Residues: CASSLPRGALQFF.

The rearrangement uses TRBV5-1 and TRBJ1-2; 11 bases are shared with TRBD1. CDR3 length equals 15 residues. Germline CDR1 SGHRS, CDR2 YFSETQ. After removal of 5 bases from V and 3 bases from J, the junction contained 6 bases not matched to a gene. CDR3 sequence reads: CASRRTGGLDYGYTF. The CDR3 bases are TGCGCCAGCAGACGGACAGGGGGCCTAGACTATGGCTACACCTTC.